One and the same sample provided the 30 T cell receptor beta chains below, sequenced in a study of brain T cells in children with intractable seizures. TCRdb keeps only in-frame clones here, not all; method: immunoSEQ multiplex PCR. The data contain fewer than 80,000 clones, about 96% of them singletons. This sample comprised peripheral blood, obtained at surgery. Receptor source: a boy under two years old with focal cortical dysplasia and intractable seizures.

CDR3 loop: CASSLGSGGYEQYF. CDR3 nucleotide sequence: TGTGCCAGCAGTCTAGGCTCCGGAGGTTACGAGCAGTACTTC. V usage is TRBV27 and J usage is TRBJ2-7, with a tentative D call TRBD2 (5 bases). Trimming took 5 bases from V and 4 from J, leaving 15 bases between them. Looked up from germline, CDR1 is MNHEY and CDR2 is SMNVEV (reference sequence). CDR3 size: 14 residues.

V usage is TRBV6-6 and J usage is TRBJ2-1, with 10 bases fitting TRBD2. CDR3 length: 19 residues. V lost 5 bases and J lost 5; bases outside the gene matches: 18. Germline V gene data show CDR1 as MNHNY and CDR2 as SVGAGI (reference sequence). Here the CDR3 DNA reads TGTGCCAGCAGTCCCTGGGGCAGCGGGGGGGCCACAGGGGACAATGAGCAGTTCTTC. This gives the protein CASSPWGSGGATGDNEQFF.

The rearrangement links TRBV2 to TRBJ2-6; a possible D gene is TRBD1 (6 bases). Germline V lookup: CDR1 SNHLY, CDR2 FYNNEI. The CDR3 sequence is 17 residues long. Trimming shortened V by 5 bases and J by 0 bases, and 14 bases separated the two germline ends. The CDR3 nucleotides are TGTGCCAGCAGTACAGGGATGGTCGTCTCTGGGGCCAACGTCCTGACTTTC. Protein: CASSTGMVVSGANVLTF.

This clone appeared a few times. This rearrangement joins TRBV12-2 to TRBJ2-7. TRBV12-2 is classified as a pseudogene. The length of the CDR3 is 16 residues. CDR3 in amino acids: CASRLAPVRRSYEQYF. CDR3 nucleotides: TGTGCAAGTCGCTTAGCGCCAGTCAGGAGATCCTACGAGCAGTACTTC.

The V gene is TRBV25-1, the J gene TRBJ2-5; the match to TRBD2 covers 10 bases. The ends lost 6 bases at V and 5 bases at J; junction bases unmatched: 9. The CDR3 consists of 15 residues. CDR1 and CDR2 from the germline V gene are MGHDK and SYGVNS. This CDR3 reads CASSKTLAGAETQYF. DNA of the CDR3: TGTGCCAGCAGCAAAACTCTAGCGGGAGCGGAGACCCAGTACTTC.

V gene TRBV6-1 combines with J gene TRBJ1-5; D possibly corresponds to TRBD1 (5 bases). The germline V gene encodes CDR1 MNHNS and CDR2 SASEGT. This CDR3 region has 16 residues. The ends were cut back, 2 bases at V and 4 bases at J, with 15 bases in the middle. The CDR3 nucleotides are TGTGCCAGCAGTGAAAATTGGGGACGGGAAAATCAGCCCCAGCATTTT. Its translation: CASSENWGRENQPQHF.

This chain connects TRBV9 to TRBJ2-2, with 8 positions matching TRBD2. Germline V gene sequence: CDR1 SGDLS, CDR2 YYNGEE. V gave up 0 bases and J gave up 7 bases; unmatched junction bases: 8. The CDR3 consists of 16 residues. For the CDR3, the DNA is TGTGCCAGCAGCGTAGGATACGGGAGGGGTAGCGGGGAGCTGTTTTTT. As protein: CASSVGYGRGSGELFF.

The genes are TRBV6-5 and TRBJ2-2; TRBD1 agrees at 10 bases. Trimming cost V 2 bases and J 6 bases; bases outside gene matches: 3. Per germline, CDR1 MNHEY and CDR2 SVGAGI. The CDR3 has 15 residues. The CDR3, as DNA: TGTGCCAGCAGTTACCGGGACAGGGGATCCGGGGAGCTGTTTTTT. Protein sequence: CASSYRDRGSGELFF.

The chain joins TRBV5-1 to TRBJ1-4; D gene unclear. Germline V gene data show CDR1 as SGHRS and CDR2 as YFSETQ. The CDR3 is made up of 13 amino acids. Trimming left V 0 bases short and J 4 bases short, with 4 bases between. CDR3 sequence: CASSLGHNEKLFF. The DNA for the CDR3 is TGCGCCAGCAGCTTGGGACATAATGAAAAACTGTTTTTT.

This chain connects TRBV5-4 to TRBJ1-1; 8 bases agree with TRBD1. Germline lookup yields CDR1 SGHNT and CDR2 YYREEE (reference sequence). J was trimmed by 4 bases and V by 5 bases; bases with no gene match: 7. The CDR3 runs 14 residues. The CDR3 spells CASRDRVVSTEAFF. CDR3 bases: TGTGCCAGCAGGGACAGGGTGGTTAGCACTGAAGCTTTCTTT.

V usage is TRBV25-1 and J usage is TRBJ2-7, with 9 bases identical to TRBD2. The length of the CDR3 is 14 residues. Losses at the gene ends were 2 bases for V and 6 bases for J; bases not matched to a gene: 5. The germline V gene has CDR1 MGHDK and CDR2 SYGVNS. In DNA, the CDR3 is TGTGCCAGCAGTGAAATAGCGGGAGCTGGCGAGCAGTACTTC. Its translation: CASSEIAGAGEQYF.

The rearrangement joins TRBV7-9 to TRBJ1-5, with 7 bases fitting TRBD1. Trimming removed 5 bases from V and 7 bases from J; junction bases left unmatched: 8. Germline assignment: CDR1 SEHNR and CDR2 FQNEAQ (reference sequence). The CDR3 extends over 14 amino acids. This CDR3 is CASSPTGASQPQHF. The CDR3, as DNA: TGTGCCAGCAGCCCAACAGGGGCTTCACAGCCCCAGCATTTT.

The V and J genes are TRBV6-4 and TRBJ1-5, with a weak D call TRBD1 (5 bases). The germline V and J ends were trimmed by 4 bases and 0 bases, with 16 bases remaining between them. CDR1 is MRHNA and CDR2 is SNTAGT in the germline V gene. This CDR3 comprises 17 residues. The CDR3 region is CASSVLGRGYSNQPQHF. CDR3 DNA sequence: TGTGCCAGCAGTGTTCTCGGGCGGGGGTATAGCAATCAGCCCCAGCATTTT.

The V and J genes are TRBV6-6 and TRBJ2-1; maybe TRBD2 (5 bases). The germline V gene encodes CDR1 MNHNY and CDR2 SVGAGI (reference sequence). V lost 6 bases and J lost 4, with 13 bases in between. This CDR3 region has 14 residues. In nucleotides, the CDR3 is TGTGCCAGCAGGCCGTCCCCGGGGTACAATGAGCAGTTCTTC. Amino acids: CASRPSPGYNEQFF.

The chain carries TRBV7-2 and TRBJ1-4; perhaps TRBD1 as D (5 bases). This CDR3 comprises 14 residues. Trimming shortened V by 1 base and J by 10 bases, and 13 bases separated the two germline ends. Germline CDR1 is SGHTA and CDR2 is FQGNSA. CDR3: CASSLGFEGTKLFF. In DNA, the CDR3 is TGTGCCAGCAGCTTAGGATTTGAGGGGACAAAACTGTTTTTT.

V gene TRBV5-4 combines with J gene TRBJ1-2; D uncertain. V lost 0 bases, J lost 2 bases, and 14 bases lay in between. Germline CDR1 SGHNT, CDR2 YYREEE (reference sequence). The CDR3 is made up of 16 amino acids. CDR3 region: CASSLALDGLNYGYTF. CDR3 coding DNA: TGTGCCAGCAGCTTGGCTCTCGACGGACTGAACTATGGCTACACCTTC.

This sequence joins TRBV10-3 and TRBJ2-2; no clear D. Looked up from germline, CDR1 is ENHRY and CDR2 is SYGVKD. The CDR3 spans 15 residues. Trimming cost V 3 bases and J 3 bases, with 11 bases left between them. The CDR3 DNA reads TGTGCCATCAGTGATAGGCAGCGAGACACCGGGGAGCTGTTTTTT. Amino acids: CAISDRQRDTGELFF.

The CDR3 DNA is TGTGCCAGCAGCTTGTTGCCCCTCGGTGAGACCCAGTACTTC. Amino acid sequence: CASSLLPLGETQYF. The chain joins TRBV5-4 to TRBJ2-5, with D hard to call. In germline, CDR1 is SGHNT, CDR2 YYREEE (reference sequence). The germline V and J ends were trimmed by 1 base and 5 bases, with 12 bases remaining between them. This CDR3 spans 14 amino acids.

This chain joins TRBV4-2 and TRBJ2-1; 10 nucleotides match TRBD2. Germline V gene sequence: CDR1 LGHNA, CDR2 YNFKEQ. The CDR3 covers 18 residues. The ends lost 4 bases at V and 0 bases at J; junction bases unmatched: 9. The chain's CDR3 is CASSPFSGGPSSYNEQFF. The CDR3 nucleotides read TGTGCCAGCAGCCCATTTAGCGGGGGGCCGAGCTCCTACAATGAGCAGTTCTTC.

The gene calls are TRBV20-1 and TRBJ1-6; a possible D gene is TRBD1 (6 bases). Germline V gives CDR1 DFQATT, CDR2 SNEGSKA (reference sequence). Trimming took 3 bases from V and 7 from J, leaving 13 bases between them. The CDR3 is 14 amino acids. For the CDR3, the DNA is TGCAGTGCTAGTTCGGGGGCGCAGAATTCACCCCTCCACTTT. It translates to CSASSGAQNSPLHF.

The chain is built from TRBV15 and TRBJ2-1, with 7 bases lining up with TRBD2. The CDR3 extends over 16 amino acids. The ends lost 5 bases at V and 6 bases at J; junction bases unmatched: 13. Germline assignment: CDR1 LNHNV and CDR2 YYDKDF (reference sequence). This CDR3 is CATSDQTSRRINEQFF. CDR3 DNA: TGTGCCACCAGCGACCAGACTAGCAGAAGAATCAATGAGCAGTTCTTC.

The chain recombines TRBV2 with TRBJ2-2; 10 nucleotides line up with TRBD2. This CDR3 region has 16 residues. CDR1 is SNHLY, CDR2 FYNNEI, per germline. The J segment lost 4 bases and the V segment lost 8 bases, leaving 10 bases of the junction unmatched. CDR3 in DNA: TGTGCCAGCCTCGGACTAGCGGCAGACGGCACCGGGGAGCTGTTTTTT. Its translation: CASLGLAADGTGELFF.

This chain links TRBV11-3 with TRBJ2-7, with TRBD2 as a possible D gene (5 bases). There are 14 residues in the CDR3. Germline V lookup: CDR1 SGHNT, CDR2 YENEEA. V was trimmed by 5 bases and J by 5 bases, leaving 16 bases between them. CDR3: CASSRDGGLHEQYF. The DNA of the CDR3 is TGTGCCAGCAGCCGAGACGGAGGTCTCCACGAGCAGTACTTC.

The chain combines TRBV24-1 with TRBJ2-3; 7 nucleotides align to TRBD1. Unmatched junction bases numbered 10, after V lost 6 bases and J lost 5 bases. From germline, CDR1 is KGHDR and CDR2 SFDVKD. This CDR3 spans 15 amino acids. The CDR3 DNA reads TGTGCCACCAGTCACAGGGGTGGTCGGGGAGATACGCAGTATTTT. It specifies CATSHRGGRGDTQYF.

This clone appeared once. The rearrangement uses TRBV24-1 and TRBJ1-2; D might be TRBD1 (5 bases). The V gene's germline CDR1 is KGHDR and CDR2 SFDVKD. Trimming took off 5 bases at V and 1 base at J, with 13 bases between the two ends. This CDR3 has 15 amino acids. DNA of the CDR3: TGTGCCACCAGTGCCGCCGACAGCCGTAACTATGGCTACACCTTC. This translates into CATSAADSRNYGYTF.

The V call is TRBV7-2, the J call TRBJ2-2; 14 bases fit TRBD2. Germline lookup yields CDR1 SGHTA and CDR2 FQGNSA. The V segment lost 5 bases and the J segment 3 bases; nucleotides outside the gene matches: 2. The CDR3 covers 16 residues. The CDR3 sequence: CASSRLAGGYTGELFF. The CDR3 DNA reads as TGTGCCAGCAGCAGACTAGCGGGAGGGTACACCGGGGAGCTGTTTTTT. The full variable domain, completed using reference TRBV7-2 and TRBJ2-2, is GAGVSQSPSNKVTEKGKDVELRCDPISGHTALYWYRQSLGQGLEFLIYFQGNSAPDKSGLPSDRFSAERTGGSVSTLTIQRTQQEDSAVYLCASSRLAGGYTGELFFGEGSRLTVL.

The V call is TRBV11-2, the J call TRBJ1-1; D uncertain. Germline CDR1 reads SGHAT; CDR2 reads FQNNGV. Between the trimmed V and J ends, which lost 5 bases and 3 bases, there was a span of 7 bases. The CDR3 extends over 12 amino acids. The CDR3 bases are TGTGCCAGCAGCACTGGGTACACTGAAGCTTTCTTT. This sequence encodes CASSTGYTEAFF.

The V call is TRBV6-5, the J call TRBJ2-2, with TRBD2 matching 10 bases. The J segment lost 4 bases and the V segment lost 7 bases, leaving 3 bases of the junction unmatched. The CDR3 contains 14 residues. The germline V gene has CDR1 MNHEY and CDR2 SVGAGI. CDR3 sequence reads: CASILAGRTGELFF. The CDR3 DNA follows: TGTGCCAGCATACTAGCGGGACGCACCGGGGAGCTGTTTTTT.

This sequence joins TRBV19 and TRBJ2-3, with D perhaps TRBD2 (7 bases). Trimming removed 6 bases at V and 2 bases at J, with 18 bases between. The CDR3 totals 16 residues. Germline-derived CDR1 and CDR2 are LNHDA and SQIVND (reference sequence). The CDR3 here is CASSQLGGGATDTQYF. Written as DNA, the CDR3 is TGTGCCAGTAGCCAGCTGGGAGGGGGGGCCACAGATACGCAGTATTTT.

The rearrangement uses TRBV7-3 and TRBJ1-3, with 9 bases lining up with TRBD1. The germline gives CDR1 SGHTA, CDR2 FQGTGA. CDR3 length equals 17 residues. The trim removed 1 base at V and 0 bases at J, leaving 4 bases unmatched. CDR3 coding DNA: TGTGCCAGCAGCTTAAATGGGGGACAGGGCTCTGGAAACACCATATATTTT. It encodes CASSLNGGQGSGNTIYF.